Listed below are T cell receptor beta chains from one sample, sequenced in a study of STAT5B mutations in CD4+ large granular lymphocyte leukemia. Generated by immunoSEQ multiplex PCR, the TCRdb table keeps only in-frame clones and is missing some. This sample carries about 28,000 clones, roughly 75% of them seen once, and the ten largest clones take 3.1%. The sequencing input was CD4+ T cells from blood buffy coats. The receptors here all came from a human donor in good health. CDR3s include the opening cysteine and the closing phenylalanine or tryptophan. D genes are given only for firm matches. The listing skips clone size in some rows; elsewhere it reads once, few, many or a size class.

J | size | V | D | DNA | CDR3
TRBJ1-1 | NA | TRBV5-1 | NA | TGCGCCAGCAGCTTCGGCAAGGACACTGAAGCTTTCTTT | CASSFGKDTEAFF
TRBJ2-5 | NA | TRBV5-1 | TRBD2 | TGCGCCAGCAGCCAACGGACTAGTGGGAGCGAGACCCAGTACTTC | CASSQRTSGSETQYF
TRBJ1-2 | NA | TRBV19 | NA | TGTGCCAGGATTCCCCCCCTCGACGGCAGGGAGTATGGCTACACCTTC | CARIPPLDGREYGYTF
TRBJ1-1 | few | TRBV5-1 | NA | TGCGCCAGCAGCCCCTGGTCAGGCAACATGAACACTGAAGCTTTCTTT | CASSPWSGNMNTEAFF
TRBJ1-1 | NA | TRBV10-3 | NA | TGTGCCATCAGGGCGGACTCGTCGTTGTTAGCTTTCTTT | CAIRADSSLLAFF
TRBJ2-1 | NA | TRBV11-3 | NA | TGTGCCAGCAGCTTAGATTCTCAGCCCTACAATGAGCAGTTCTTC | CASSLDSQPYNEQFF
TRBJ2-7 | once | TRBV6-1 | NA | TGTGCCAGCAGTGAAGGGGTATACGAGCAGTACTTC | CASSEGVYEQYF
TRBJ2-1 | NA | TRBV29-1 | NA | TGCAGCGTTGGACCTTACAATGAGCAGTTCTTC | CSVGPYNEQFF
TRBJ2-3 | NA | TRBV18 | NA | TGTGCCAGCGCCGGCCGGGGCACTAGCACAGATACGCAGTATTTT | CASAGRGTSTDTQYF
TRBJ1-1 | NA | TRBV5-1 | NA | TGCGCCAGCAGCTTTCAAGGTGGTGGAATGAACACTGAAGCTTTCTTT | CASSFQGGGMNTEAFF